Sequencing of this TCR beta chain was carried out in a study of blood T cell repertoires in COVID-19. Study details: Acute and convalescent COVID-19 samples came from the United States, Italy and Spain. T cells, B-cell-depleted T cells, or PBMCs provided the cDNA or gDNA that served as material.

V lost 1 base and J 1 base, leaving 17 bases between the germline ends. This CDR3 has 18 amino acids. Germline V CDR1 and CDR2: MGHDK, SYGVNS. Authors' data handling: The assay estimated nucleated cells by amplifying reference gene primers. Profiled with immunoSEQ multiplex PCR; TCRdb holds only in-frame clones, not every one. Clone size and V and J calls were adopted from that table, with D and trimming inferred from the DNA. This sample has 91,000 or so clones, with about 86% found just once. The sequencing sample was made of peripheral blood. The chain joins TRBV25-1 to TRBJ1-5; D perhaps matches TRBD1 (5 bases). The receptor comes from a woman aged 60-75 years in a cohort sampled during active or convalescent COVID-19. The CDR3 loop is CASSESGGKGLSNQPQHF. CDR3 nucleotides: TGTGCCAGCAGTGAATCGGGGGGGAAGGGTCTCAGCAATCAGCCCCAGCATTTT.